This TCR beta chain was documented in a study of blood T cell repertoires in COVID-19. About the research overall: The United States, Italy and Spain provided the acute and convalescent COVID-19 samples. Sources were T cells, B-cell-depleted T cells, or PBMCs; the material itself was cDNA or gDNA.

Libraries were prepared by immunoSEQ multiplex PCR; TCRdb keeps only in-frame clonotypes and omits some of them. The table shows about 290,000 clones, with approximately 89% occurring only once. The CDR3 consists of 15 residues. Trimming at V came to 4 bases and at J to 6 bases, leaving 8 bases not matched to a gene. Germline CDR1 reads SGHKS; CDR2 reads YYEKEE (reference sequence). This TCR derives from a woman aged 25 to 45 with COVID-19, enrolled during active disease. Source material: peripheral blood. The chain carries TRBV5-5 and TRBJ1-5; 9 positions agree with TRBD1. CDR3 residues: CASSGGQGLGQPQHF. DNA for the CDR3: TGTGCCAGCAGCGGGGGACAGGGCCTCGGTCAGCCCCAGCATTTT.